These T cell receptor beta chains were read from a single sample in a study of neurological immune-mediated disorders. TCRdb processed the 5' RACE reads anew with MiXCR; each CDR3 protein has one entry. The profile shows some 31,000 distinct CDR3 sequences, over 4% of them singletons. Sequencing input: PBMCs. These receptors were collected from a man aged 18 to 30 in good health. Each CDR3 is given with its conserved first and last residue. A D gene is named only where the DNA matches it firmly. Size tells how often a clone was seen (once, few, many) or the class of an expanded clone, and some rows leave it out.

V gene	J gene	clone size	D gene	CDR3 protein	CDR3 DNA
TRBV7-9	TRBJ1-1	many	.	CASSRQSSVATEAFF	TGTGCCAGCAGCCGCCAGTCCTCGGTAGCCACTGAAGCTTTCTTT
TRBV20-1	TRBJ1-4	many	TRBD1	CSSHAGQGGNEKLFF	TGCAGCTCACACGCCGGACAGGGAGGTAATGAAAAACTGTTTTTT
TRBV20-1	TRBJ2-7	many	.	CSASLVGTSYEQYF	TGCAGTGCTTCCCTGGTAGGAACTTCCTACGAGCAGTACTTC
TRBV12-3/TRBV12-4	TRBJ1-4	many	.	CASRLGRSNEKLFF	TGTGCCAGCAGGCTTGGGCGGTCGAATGAAAAACTGTTTTTT
TRBV18	TRBJ1-2	many	TRBD1	CASSPRDRPNYGYTF	TGTGCCAGCTCACCTCGGGACAGGCCCAACTATGGCTACACCTTC
TRBV7-3	TRBJ1-1	many	.	CASSRAGNTEAFF	TGTGCCAGCAGCCGCGCCGGGAACACTGAAGCTTTCTTT
TRBV6-6	TRBJ1-5	many	.	CASSSEGDQPQHF	TGTGCCAGCAGTTCGGAGGGGGATCAGCCCCAGCATTTT
TRBV10-3	TRBJ2-3	many	TRBD2	CATKTSGGDTDTQYF	TGTGCCACTAAAACCAGCGGGGGAGACACAGATACGCAGTATTTT
TRBV29-1	TRBJ1-4	many	.	CSTGSEGTNEKLFF	TGCAGCACGGGATCGGAGGGAACTAATGAAAAACTGTTTTTT
TRBV7-2	TRBJ2-2	many	.	CASRLNSYTGELFF	TGTGCCAGCAGATTGAATTCCTACACCGGGGAGCTGTTTTTT
TRBV6-6	TRBJ1-2	many	.	CASSYITASNSNYGYTF	TGTGCCAGCAGTTACATAACAGCGTCCAATTCTAACTATGGCTACACCTTC
TRBV29-1	TRBJ2-7	many	.	CSVNRVGVGEQYF	TGCAGCGTTAACAGGGTCGGGGTCGGCGAGCAGTACTTC
TRBV29-1	TRBJ2-2	many	TRBD1	CSVEKGLGQGPGELFF	TGCAGCGTTGAGAAAGGCTTGGGACAGGGTCCCGGGGAGCTGTTTTTT
TRBV20-1	TRBJ2-7	many	.	CSARPASVGPYEQYF	TGCAGTGCTAGGCCGGCCTCGGTGGGCCCCTACGAGCAGTACTTC
TRBV12-3/TRBV12-4	TRBJ2-5	.	.	CASSLGGGGGETQYF	TGTGCCAGCAGTTTAGGAGGGGGGGGAGGAGAGACCCAGTACTTC
TRBV5-1	TRBJ2-7	many	.	CASRGGVYEQYF	TGCGCCAGCAGGGGAGGCGTCTACGAGCAGTACTTC
TRBV18	TRBJ2-6	.	.	CASSPPWVSGANVLTF	TGTGCCAGCTCACCACCTTGGGTTTCTGGGGCCAACGTCCTGACTTTC
TRBV5-1	TRBJ1-2	many	.	CASSLAGGSYTF	TGCGCCAGCAGCTTGGCGGGGGGGTCTTACACCTTC
TRBV5-1	TRBJ1-5	many	.	CASSWGQGRNQPQHF	TGCGCCAGCAGCTGGGGCCAGGGCCGCAATCAGCCCCAGCATTTT
TRBV20-1	TRBJ1-1	many	.	CSARARNGLNTEAFF	TGCAGTGCTAGAGCCCGCAATGGCCTGAACACTGAAGCTTTCTTT
TRBV20-1	TRBJ1-5	many	.	CSARGGDSNQPQHF	TGCAGTGCTAGGGGGGGGGATAGCAATCAGCCCCAGCATTTT
TRBV5-1	TRBJ2-1	many	.	CASSLATRDFEQFF	TGCGCCAGCAGCTTGGCAACCAGGGACTTTGAGCAGTTCTTC
TRBV30	TRBJ2-1	many	TRBD1	CAWSVLGTGNEQFF	TGTGCCTGGAGTGTACTAGGGACAGGGAATGAGCAGTTCTTC
TRBV7-9	TRBJ2-7	many	.	CASSLDFYEQYF	TGTGCCAGCAGCTTAGATTTCTACGAGCAGTACTTC
TRBV7-2	TRBJ1-1	many	.	CASSSQPNTEAFF	TGCGCCAGCAGCTCACAGCCGAACACTGAAGCTTTCTTT
TRBV20-1	TRBJ2-3	many	.	CSAWTGTDTQYF	TGCAGTGCTTGGACAGGCACAGATACGCAGTATTTT
TRBV5-1	TRBJ2-7	many	TRBD2	CASSRGAGAPYEQYF	TGCGCCAGCAGCCGTGGAGCGGGGGCCCCCTACGAGCAGTACTTC
TRBV20-1	TRBJ1-2	many	.	CSPGDNYGYTF	TGCAGTCCGGGGGATAACTATGGCTACACCTTC
TRBV18	TRBJ1-2	many	TRBD1	CASSPLGQAYGYTF	TGTGCCAGCTCACCCCTCGGACAGGCCTATGGCTACACCTTC